One and the same sample provided the 28 T cell receptor beta chains below, sequenced in a study of technical replicates of blood from several donors. Method: immunoSEQ multiplex PCR; TCRdb's copy keeps in-frame clones and lacks some. The data show 91,000 or so clones, roughly 94% seen once. The sample taken for sequencing was T cells isolated from PBMCs. Receptor source: a human donor in good health.

This rearrangement joins TRBV27 to TRBJ2-2; 14 nucleotides match TRBD2. In germline, CDR1 is MNHEY, CDR2 SMNVEV (reference sequence). The CDR3 length is 16 residues. J gave up 4 bases and V 8 bases, and 6 bases lay outside the gene matches. Written as DNA, the CDR3 is TGTGCCAGCCGCAGGGGACTAGCGGGAGTCACCGGGGAGCTGTTTTTT. Protein product: CASRRGLAGVTGELFF.

V gene TRBV5-1 combines with J gene TRBJ2-7; 9 bases map to TRBD1. V was clipped by 0 bases and J by 5 bases; unmatched bases: 6. The CDR3 runs 15 residues. Germline lookup yields CDR1 SGHRS and CDR2 YFSETQ. The CDR3 region has the DNA TGCGCCAGCAGCTTGGATGGGACAGGGATGGACGAGCAGTACTTC. This translates into CASSLDGTGMDEQYF.

The V and J genes are TRBV4-3 and TRBJ2-1; 7 bases line up with TRBD2. The CDR3 runs 15 residues. Germline V gene lookup returns CDR1 LGHNA and CDR2 YSLEER. The ends lost 0 bases at V and 6 bases at J; junction bases unmatched: 5. Here the CDR3 reads CASSQEGGGLNEQFF. The CDR3 bases are TGCGCCAGCAGCCAAGAGGGGGGAGGGCTCAATGAGCAGTTCTTC.

V is TRBV11-3 and J is TRBJ2-7; 12 bases line up with TRBD1. Per germline, CDR1 SGHNT and CDR2 YENEEA. The V gene end was trimmed by 5 bases and the J gene end by 5 bases; junction bases not matched to a gene: 10. The CDR3 length is 16 residues. The CDR3 here is CASSLGGDRGPNEQYF. The CDR3 nucleotides are TGTGCCAGCAGCCTGGGAGGGGACAGGGGGCCAAACGAGCAGTACTTC.

This chain joins TRBV9 and TRBJ2-1; 10 nucleotides line up with TRBD2. J lost 4 bases, V lost 0 bases, and 10 bases had no gene match. Germline CDR1 and CDR2: SGDLS and YYNGEE. This CDR3 region has 18 residues. The CDR3 reads CASSVGQSKAGGYNEQFF. CDR3 coding DNA: TGTGCCAGCAGCGTAGGCCAATCCAAAGCGGGAGGGTACAATGAGCAGTTCTTC.

The CDR3 protein is CASSLRSSLGGGTGELFF. CDR3 DNA sequence: TGTGCCAGCAGCTTAAGGTCGAGCTTAGGGGGGGGAACCGGGGAGCTGTTTTTT. The J gene is TRBJ2-2, the V gene TRBV7-2, with D tentatively TRBD2 (7 bases). Germline V gene data show CDR1 as SGHTA and CDR2 as FQGNSA. The CDR3 length is 18 residues. The ends were cut back, 2 bases at V and 5 bases at J, with 21 bases in the middle.

The chain is built from TRBV11-2 and TRBJ1-1, with TRBD1 matching over 7 bases. The CDR3 extends over 14 amino acids. The V gene end was trimmed by 6 bases and the J gene end by 7 bases; junction bases not matched to a gene: 11. Germline lookup yields CDR1 SGHAT and CDR2 FQNNGV. The CDR3 sequence is CASSQDREVGEAFF. CDR3 nucleotide sequence: TGTGCCAGCAGTCAAGACAGGGAGGTCGGTGAAGCTTTCTTT.

The gene calls are TRBV6-4 and TRBJ1-2; a possible D gene is TRBD1 (5 bases). This CDR3 has 16 amino acids. V was trimmed by 2 bases and J by 2 bases, leaving 15 bases between them. Germline values: CDR1 MRHNA, CDR2 SNTAGT. The CDR3 nucleotides read TGTGCCAGCAGTGACAGTGCAGGGTCCAAGAACTATGGCTACACCTTC. It translates to CASSDSAGSKNYGYTF.

J is TRBJ2-7 and V is TRBV6-6; D is possibly TRBD2 (6 bases). CDR3 length: 14 residues. Per the germline V gene, CDR1 is MNHNY and CDR2 is SVGAGI (reference sequence). Deletions cut 0 bases from V and 4 bases from J, with 10 bases between. The CDR3 sequence: CASSYSIRGYEQYF. In DNA form, the CDR3 reads TGTGCCAGCAGTTACTCGATCCGGGGGTACGAGCAGTACTTC.

This sequence joins TRBV28 and TRBJ2-7, with a possible D match to TRBD2 (6 bases). Germline V CDR1 and CDR2: MDHEN, SYDVKM. CDR3 length: 13 amino acids. V was pared by 10 bases and J by 1 base, with 14 bases between. The CDR3 DNA reads TGTGCCACTACTAGCCCCCCTTCCTACGAGCAGTACTTC. Translation gives CATTSPPSYEQYF.

The chain couples TRBV7-9 to TRBJ2-2; 12 positions match TRBD1. Germline V gene lookup returns CDR1 SEHNR and CDR2 FQNEAQ (reference sequence). The CDR3 has 17 amino acids. Losses at the gene ends were 2 bases for V and 6 bases for J; bases not matched to a gene: 7. CDR3 bases: TGTGCCAGCAGCTTAAGACCGGGACAGGGGGCCTCCGGGGAGCTGTTTTTT. Translation: CASSLRPGQGASGELFF. Filled out from reference TRBV7-9 and TRBJ2-2, the complete variable domain reads DTGVSQNPRHKITKRGQNVTFRCDPISEHNRLYWYRQTLGQGPEFLTYFQNEAQLEKSRLLSDRFSAERPKGSFSTLEIQRTEQGDSAMYLCASSLRPGQGASGELFFGEGSRLTVL.

This clone appeared a few times. J is TRBJ2-7 and V is TRBV7-2; D uncertain. This CDR3 is 12 amino acids long. Trimming shortened V by 5 bases and J by 2 bases, and 7 bases separated the two germline ends. Germline V gene data show CDR1 as SGHTA and CDR2 as FQGNSA. The CDR3 DNA reads TGTGCCAGCAGCGCGGCCACCTACGAGCAGTACTTC. Its translation: CASSAATYEQYF.

V and J are TRBV19 and TRBJ1-3, with D hard to call. The CDR3 extends over 13 amino acids. Trimming took off 5 bases at V and 9 bases at J, with 14 bases between the two ends. Germline V CDR1 and CDR2: LNHDA, SQIVND (reference sequence). The CDR3, as DNA: TGTGCCAGTAGTCCCGACCTCGGGGTCACCATATATTTT. Residues: CASSPDLGVTIYF.

This rearrangement joins TRBV7-9 to TRBJ1-2, with a weak D call TRBD1 (5 bases). The length of the CDR3 is 14 residues. V lost 0 bases to trimming and J lost 2 bases, with 7 bases between them. Germline loops: CDR1 SEHNR, CDR2 FQNEAQ (reference sequence). The CDR3 loop is CASSLAQANYGYTF. Written as DNA, the CDR3 is TGTGCCAGCAGCTTAGCACAGGCGAACTATGGCTACACCTTC.

This chain connects TRBV6-1 to TRBJ2-5; D may be TRBD1 (6 bases). Trimming removed 5 bases at V and 0 bases at J, with 7 bases between. Germline lookup yields CDR1 MNHNS and CDR2 SASEGT. The CDR3 runs to 13 residues. The CDR3 coding sequence is TGTGCCAGCAGTAGGGGGAACCAAGAGACCCAGTACTTC. As protein: CASSRGNQETQYF.

The rearrangement joins TRBV2 to TRBJ1-5; D is unresolved. The CDR3 runs to 14 residues. Trimming cost V 8 bases and J 2 bases, with 13 bases left between them. CDR1 is SNHLY, CDR2 FYNNEI, per germline. The CDR3 reads CASGGNPGNQPQHF. CDR3 DNA sequence: TGTGCCAGCGGCGGGAATCCAGGCAATCAGCCCCAGCATTTT.

The rearrangement joins TRBV11-3 to TRBJ2-6; D remains ambiguous. CDR3 length equals 15 residues. Germline V CDR1 and CDR2: SGHNT, YENEEA. V was pared by 5 bases and J by 2 bases, with 10 bases between. CDR3 sequence: CASSRGVAGANVLTF. The CDR3, as DNA: TGTGCCAGCAGCAGAGGCGTGGCTGGGGCCAACGTCCTGACTTTC.

This clone was seen a single time. One junction end disagrees with the germline gene, perhaps due to a read error. CDR3 sequence reads: CASSLAVGHEQFF. The CDR3 DNA reads TGTGCTAGCAGCTTAGCCGTGGGGCATGAGCAGTTCTTC. This chain uses TRBV7-7 with TRBJ2-1; tentative D call: TRBD1 (5 bases). The CDR3 spans 13 residues. Germline V gene sequence: CDR1 SSHAT, CDR2 FNYEAQ (reference sequence).

J is TRBJ1-2 and V is TRBV6-1, with TRBD1 matching 7 bases. The V gene end was trimmed by 6 bases and the J gene end by 5 bases; junction bases not matched to a gene: 12. Germline CDR1 and CDR2: MNHNS and SASEGT. The CDR3 is 15 residues long. The CDR3 is CASRWETGEAYGYTF. CDR3 nucleotides: TGTGCCAGCAGGTGGGAAACAGGGGAAGCTTATGGCTACACCTTC.

The chain joins TRBV27 to TRBJ1-1; D is unclear. The germline V and J ends were trimmed by 5 bases and 3 bases, with 10 bases remaining between them. Germline lookup yields CDR1 MNHEY and CDR2 SMNVEV (reference sequence). This CDR3 spans 13 amino acids. The CDR3 nucleotides are TGTGCCAGCAGTCCATTACAGTACACTGAAGCTTTCTTT. Amino acids: CASSPLQYTEAFF.

In its sample, this clone was seen once. V and J are TRBV5-6 and TRBJ1-1, with 8 bases fitting TRBD1. The CDR3 has 17 residues. Germline V gene data show CDR1 as SGHDT and CDR2 as YYEEEE. The ends lost 3 bases at V and 6 bases at J; junction bases unmatched: 16. CDR3 DNA sequence: TGTGCCAGCAGCTCGAGGATTACGAGGGACAGGTGGCCTGAAGCTTTCTTT. Its protein product is CASSSRITRDRWPEAFF.

The CDR3 spells CASGANSRETQYF. As DNA, the CDR3 is TGTGCCAGCGGGGCAAATTCGCGGGAGACCCAGTACTTC. The J gene is TRBJ2-5, the V gene TRBV9, with D perhaps matching TRBD1 (5 bases). Germline V gene sequence: CDR1 SGDLS, CDR2 YYNGEE. CDR3 length: 13 amino acids. V lost 7 bases, J lost 5 bases, and 15 bases lay in between.

The chain combines TRBV6-1 with TRBJ2-7, with D perhaps matching TRBD2 (6 bases). Trimming removed 3 bases from V and 2 bases from J, with 11 bases in between. The CDR3 covers 14 residues. In germline, CDR1 is MNHNS, CDR2 SASEGT. For the CDR3, the DNA is TGTGCCAGCAGTGAGCGACTAGGGCCCTACGAGCAGTACTTC. Its protein product is CASSERLGPYEQYF.

The gene calls are TRBV11-2 and TRBJ2-7; no clear D. The V end was cut by 3 bases, the J end by 3 bases, with 9 bases between. Germline V gene sequence: CDR1 SGHAT, CDR2 FQNNGV. This CDR3 has 13 amino acids. CDR3 sequence reads: CASSLSGIYEQYF. The CDR3 DNA follows: TGTGCCAGCAGCTTGTCAGGAATCTACGAGCAGTACTTC. Looking up the rest from reference TRBV11-2 and TRBJ2-7 gives the full variable domain: EAGVAQSPRYKIIEKRQSVAFWCNPISGHATLYWYQQILGQGPKLLIQFQNNGVVDDSQLPKDRFSAERLKGVDSTLKIQPAKLEDSAVYLCASSLSGIYEQYFGPGTRLTVT.

The V gene is TRBV6-1, the J gene TRBJ2-1; weak D call: TRBD2 (6 bases). This CDR3 spans 13 amino acids. The germline V and J ends were trimmed by 5 bases and 7 bases, with 12 bases remaining between them. From germline, CDR1 is MNHNS and CDR2 SASEGT. CDR3 nucleotide sequence: TGTGCCAGCAGTCCGGGGGAACCTAATGAGCAGTTCTTC. Translated: CASSPGEPNEQFF.

The V call is TRBV7-6, the J call TRBJ2-5; 16 positions match TRBD2. The V gene's germline CDR1 is SGHVS and CDR2 FNYEAQ. With 4 bases clipped from V and 4 bases from J, the junction kept 9 bases outside the gene matches. There are 18 residues in the CDR3. The DNA of the CDR3 is TGTGCCAGCAGCTCCGGGACTAGCGGGAGGGAGTGGGTAGAGACCCAGTACTTC. Translated: CASSSGTSGREWVETQYF.

This chain uses TRBV7-6 with TRBJ1-2, with 8 bases lining up with TRBD1. Trimming at V came to 4 bases and at J to 6 bases, leaving 4 bases not matched to a gene. This CDR3 region has 13 residues. Germline values: CDR1 SGHVS, CDR2 FNYEAQ. This chain's CDR3 is CASSSDRGNGYTF. CDR3 sequence (DNA): TGTGCCAGCAGCTCAGACAGGGGTAATGGCTACACCTTC.

The chain joins TRBV9 to TRBJ2-1, with D uncertain. The CDR3 extends over 14 amino acids. Germline assignment: CDR1 SGDLS and CDR2 YYNGEE. V was trimmed by 0 bases and J by 7 bases, leaving 11 bases between them. CDR3 protein: CASSVVPSLNEQFF. CDR3 DNA sequence: TGTGCCAGCAGCGTAGTTCCTAGTTTAAATGAGCAGTTCTTC.